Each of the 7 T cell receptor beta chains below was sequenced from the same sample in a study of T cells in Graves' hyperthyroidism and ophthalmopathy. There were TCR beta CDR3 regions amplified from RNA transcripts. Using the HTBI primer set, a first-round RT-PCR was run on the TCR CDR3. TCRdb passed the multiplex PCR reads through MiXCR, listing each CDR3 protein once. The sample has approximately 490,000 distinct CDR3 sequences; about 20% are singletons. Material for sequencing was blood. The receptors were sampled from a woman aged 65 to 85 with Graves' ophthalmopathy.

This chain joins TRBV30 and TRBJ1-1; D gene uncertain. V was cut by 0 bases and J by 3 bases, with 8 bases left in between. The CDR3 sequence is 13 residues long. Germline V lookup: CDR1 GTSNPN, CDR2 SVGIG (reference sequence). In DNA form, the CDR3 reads TGTGCCTGGAGTGTACTTGAGTACACTGAAGCTTTCTTT. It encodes CAWSVLEYTEAFF.

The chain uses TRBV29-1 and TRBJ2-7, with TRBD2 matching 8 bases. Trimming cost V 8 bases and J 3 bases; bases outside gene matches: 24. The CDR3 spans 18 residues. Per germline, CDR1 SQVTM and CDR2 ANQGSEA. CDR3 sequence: CSPRGDGRGPRGIYEQYF. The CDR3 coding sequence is TGCAGCCCCCGGGGGGACGGGAGGGGACCCAGGGGAATCTACGAGCAGTACTTC.

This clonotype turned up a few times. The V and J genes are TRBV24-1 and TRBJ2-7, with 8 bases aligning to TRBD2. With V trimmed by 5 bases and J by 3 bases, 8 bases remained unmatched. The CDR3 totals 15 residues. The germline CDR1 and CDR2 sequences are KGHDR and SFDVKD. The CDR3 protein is CATSAGGAGDYEQYF. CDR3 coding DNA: TGTGCCACCAGTGCGGGGGGAGCGGGGGACTACGAGCAGTACTTC.

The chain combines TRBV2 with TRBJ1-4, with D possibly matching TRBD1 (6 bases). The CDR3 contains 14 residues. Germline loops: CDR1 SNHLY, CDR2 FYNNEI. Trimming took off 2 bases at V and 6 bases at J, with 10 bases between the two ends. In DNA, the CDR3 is TGTGCCAGCAGTGAACAGGGGTCAGATGAAAAACTGTTTTTT. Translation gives CASSEQGSDEKLFF.

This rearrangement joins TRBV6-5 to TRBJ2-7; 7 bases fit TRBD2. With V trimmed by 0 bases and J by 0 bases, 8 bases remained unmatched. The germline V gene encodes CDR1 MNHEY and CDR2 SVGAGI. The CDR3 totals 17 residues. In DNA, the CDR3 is TGTGCCAGCAGTTACTCGATACCGGGGGGAAGCTCCTACGAGCAGTACTTC. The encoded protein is CASSYSIPGGSSYEQYF.

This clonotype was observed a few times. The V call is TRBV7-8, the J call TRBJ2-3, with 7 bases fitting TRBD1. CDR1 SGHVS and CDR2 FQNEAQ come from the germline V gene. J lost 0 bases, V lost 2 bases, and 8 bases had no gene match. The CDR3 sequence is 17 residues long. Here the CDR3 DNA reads TGTGCCAGCAGCTTATTCGACAGGGCCCAAAGCACAGATACGCAGTATTTT. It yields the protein CASSLFDRAQSTDTQYF.

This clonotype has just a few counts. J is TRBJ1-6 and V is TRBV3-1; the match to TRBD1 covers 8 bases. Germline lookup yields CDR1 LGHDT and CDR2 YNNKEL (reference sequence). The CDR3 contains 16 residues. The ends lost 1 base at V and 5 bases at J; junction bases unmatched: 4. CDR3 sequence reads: CASSQADRDHNSPLHF. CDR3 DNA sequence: TGTGCCAGCAGCCAAGCGGACAGGGACCATAATTCACCCCTCCACTTT.